This paragraph reports one T cell receptor (beta chain). This CDR3 has 13 amino acids. Trimming took off 5 bases at V and 7 bases at J, with 15 bases between the two ends. The germline V gene encodes CDR1 LNHDA and CDR2 SQIVND (reference sequence). Per the study methods: Counts of nucleated cells, estimated from reference gene primer amplification, were obtained. The method was immunoSEQ multiplex PCR; TCRdb's version includes in-frame clones alone and lacks a portion of them. V, J and clone size are taken as reported in that table, and D and trimming were inferred from the DNA itself. This sample carries roughly 160,000 clones, about 85% of them seen once, and the ten largest clones take approximately 0.99%. The sample belongs to a study of blood T cell repertoires in COVID-19. Study background: COVID-19 samples, acute and convalescent, were from the United States, Italy and Spain. Sources were T cells, B-cell-depleted T cells, or PBMCs; the material itself was cDNA or gDNA.

This clonotype was sampled from a man aged 35 to 55 with acute or convalescent COVID-19. Source material: peripheral blood. The chain recombines TRBV19 with TRBJ2-7; D is unclear. The CDR3 sequence: CASSQPPGREQYF. In DNA, the CDR3 is TGTGCCAGTAGTCAACCCCCGGGTAGGGAGCAGTACTTC. Based on the CDR3 plus reference TRBV19 and TRBJ2-7, the full variable domain is DGGITQSPKYLFRKEGQNVTLSCEQNLNHDAMYWYRQDPGQGLRLIYYSQIVNDFQKGDIAEGYSVSREKKESFPLTVTSAQKNPTAFYLCASSQPPGREQYFGPGTRLTVT.